This T cell receptor (beta chain) was captured by sequencing in a study of beta chain features in type 1 diabetes. Study details: Age, gender, cell numbers and subset yield matched between patients and controls.

In regard to this clone: Its specificity is not known.

Study results and limitations: Shorter templates might be favored by PCR, equally in patients and controls. Across all four CD4+ subsets, people with type 1 diabetes showed modestly shorter TCRB CDR3s.

Post-sort purity exceeded 95% for all sorted populations. The whole isolated RNA underwent reverse transcription, so sequencing captured expressed TCRB transcripts. Clones were sequenced by immunoSEQ multiplex PCR, and TCRdb holds only the in-frame ones, with some missing. The sample includes under 300,000 clones, about 14% of them seen just once. Germline assignment: CDR1 MGHDK and CDR2 SYGVNS. This CDR3 has 12 residues. Between the trimmed V and J ends, which lost 3 bases and 5 bases, there was a span of 8 bases. The sequenced sample consisted of naive CD4+ T cells from blood. The receptor comes from a man aged 25 to 40 with type 1 diabetes. This chain links TRBV25-1 with TRBJ2-7; D is undetermined. The CDR3: CASSDLRNEQYF. CDR3 nucleotides: TGTGCCAGCAGTGACCTGAGGAACGAGCAGTACTTC.